This T cell receptor (beta chain) was recorded in a study of regulatory T cells in long-lasting Graves disease. This clonotype has at least ten counts. Libraries of TCR beta came from iRepertoire HTBI primers plus Arm-PCR of CDR3 regions. TCRdb independently ran MiXCR on the multiplex PCR reads; one entry per CDR3 protein. There are about 530,000 distinct CDR3 sequences in the sample; more than 15% occur only once, and about 25% lies in the top ten. The time point was: newly diagnosed GD, antithyroid drugs for less than 3 months. After RNA was extracted from PBMCs, the TCR library was made from it. The authors drew 7 to 10 milliliters of peripheral blood into EDTA tubes. Germline CDR1 SGHAT, CDR2 FQNNGV. The CDR3 spans 16 residues. Germline trimming cut 1 base from V and 6 bases from J; bases unmatched to any gene: 10. These data were likewise used in another study, on T cells in Graves' hyperthyroidism and ophthalmopathy. That report notes: Stability of Graves' hyperthyroidism was defined as absent ophthalmopathy progression within 18 months. With a duration under 2 months, the hyperthyroidism was newly diagnosed in patients aged 18 to 65. HTBI primers drove first-round RT-PCR of the TCR CDR3.

This sequence joins TRBV11-2 and TRBJ2-7, with 9 bases aligning to TRBD2. The TCR originated in a woman aged 35-65 years with Graves disease. The sequencing used peripheral blood mononuclear cells (PBMCs), collected at new diagnosis, from a patient treated with antithyroid drugs. The DNA for the CDR3 is TGTGCCAGCAGCTTAGTTGCGGGGGGGAACTGGGGCGAGCAGTACTTC. Its protein is CASSLVAGGNWGEQYF. The whole variable domain, filled in from reference TRBV11-2 and TRBJ2-7, reads EAGVAQSPRYKIIEKRQSVAFWCNPISGHATLYWYQQILGQGPKLLIQFQNNGVVDDSQLPKDRFSAERLKGVDSTLKIQPAKLEDSAVYLCASSLVAGGNWGEQYFGPGTRLTVT.